The entry below gives a single TCR beta chain sequence along with its context. Its antigen remains unknown. The data belong to a study of lymphopenia after photon versus proton radiotherapy. Study-level points and caveats: Proton therapy kept repertoires fairly stable, unlike photons, which gained effector/memory cells.

Profiling relied on immunoSEQ multiplex PCR, and the TCRdb table lists in-frame clones only, not all of them. The profile shows 150,000 to 200,000 clones, around nine tenths of them singletons. The material was peripheral blood, obtained from a patient treated with photon-based radiotherapy. The clonotype was recovered from a man aged 50 to 59 with gastric cancer.

The CDR3 coding sequence is TGTGCCAGCAGCCCTCCCTACGAGCAGTACTTC. Translated, it gives CASSPPYEQYF. The chain carries TRBV16 and TRBJ2-7; no definite D call. Germline CDR1 and CDR2: KGHSY and FQNENV. Trimming took 4 bases from V and 2 from J, leaving 3 bases between them. The CDR3 is 11 amino acids.